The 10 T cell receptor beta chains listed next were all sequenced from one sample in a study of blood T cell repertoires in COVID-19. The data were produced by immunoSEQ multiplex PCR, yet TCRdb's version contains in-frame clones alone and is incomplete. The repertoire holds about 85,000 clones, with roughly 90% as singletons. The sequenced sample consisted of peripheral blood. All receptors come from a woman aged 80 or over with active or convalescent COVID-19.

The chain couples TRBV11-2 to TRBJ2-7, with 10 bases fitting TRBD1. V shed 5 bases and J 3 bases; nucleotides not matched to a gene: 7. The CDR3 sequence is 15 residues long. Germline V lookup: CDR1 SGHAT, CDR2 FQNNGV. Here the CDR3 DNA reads TGTGCCAGCAGCCTCGCCGGGACAGGGGTCTACGAGCAGTACTTC. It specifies CASSLAGTGVYEQYF. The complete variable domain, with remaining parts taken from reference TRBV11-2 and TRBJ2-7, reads EAGVAQSPRYKIIEKRQSVAFWCNPISGHATLYWYQQILGQGPKLLIQFQNNGVVDDSQLPKDRFSAERLKGVDSTLKIQPAKLEDSAVYLCASSLAGTGVYEQYFGPGTRLTVT.

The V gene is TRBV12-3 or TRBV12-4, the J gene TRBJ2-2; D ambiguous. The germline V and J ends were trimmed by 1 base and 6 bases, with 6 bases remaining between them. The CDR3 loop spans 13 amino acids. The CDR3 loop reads CASSLGVAGELFF. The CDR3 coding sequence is TGTGCCAGCAGTTTAGGAGTCGCCGGGGAGCTGTTTTTT.

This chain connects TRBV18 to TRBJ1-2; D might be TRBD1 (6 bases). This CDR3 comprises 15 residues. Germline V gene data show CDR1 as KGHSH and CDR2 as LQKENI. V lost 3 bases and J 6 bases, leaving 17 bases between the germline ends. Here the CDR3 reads CASSPPIQGRNGYTF. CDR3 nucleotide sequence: TGTGCCAGCTCACCTCCTATACAGGGACGGAATGGCTACACCTTC.

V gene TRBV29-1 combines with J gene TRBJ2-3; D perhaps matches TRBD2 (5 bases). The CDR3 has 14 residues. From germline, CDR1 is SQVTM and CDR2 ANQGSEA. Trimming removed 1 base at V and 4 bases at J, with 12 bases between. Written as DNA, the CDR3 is TGCAGCGTTGAAGGGGGTCTAGCCCCAGATACGCAGTATTTT. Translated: CSVEGGLAPDTQYF.

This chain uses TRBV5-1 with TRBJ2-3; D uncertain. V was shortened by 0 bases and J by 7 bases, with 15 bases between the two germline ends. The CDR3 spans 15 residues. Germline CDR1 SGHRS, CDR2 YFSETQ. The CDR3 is CASSLAGVALNTQYF. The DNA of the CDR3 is TGCGCCAGCAGCTTGGCGGGTGTGGCTTTGAATACGCAGTATTTT.

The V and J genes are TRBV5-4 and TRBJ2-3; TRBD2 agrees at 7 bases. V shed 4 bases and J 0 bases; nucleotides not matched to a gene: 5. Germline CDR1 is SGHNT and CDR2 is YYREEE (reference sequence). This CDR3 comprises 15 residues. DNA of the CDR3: TGTGCCAGCAGCATCCTAGCGGTTAGCACAGATACGCAGTATTTT. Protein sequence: CASSILAVSTDTQYF. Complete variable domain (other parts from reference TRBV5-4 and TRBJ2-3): ETGVTQSPTHLIKTRGQQVTLRCSSQSGHNTVSWYQQALGQGPQFIFQYYREEENGRGNFPPRFSGLQFPNYSSELNVNALELDDSALYLCASSILAVSTDTQYFGPGTRLTVL.

Here the CDR3 DNA reads TGTGCCAGCACTGAGACAGTCAGCTCCTACAATGAGCAGTTCTTC. Amino acid sequence: CASTETVSSYNEQFF. The chain uses TRBV28 and TRBJ2-1; maybe TRBD1 (5 bases). The CDR3 is 15 residues long. CDR1 is MDHEN and CDR2 is SYDVKM in the germline V gene. The V and J ends lost 7 bases and 0 bases respectively, with 13 bases between them.

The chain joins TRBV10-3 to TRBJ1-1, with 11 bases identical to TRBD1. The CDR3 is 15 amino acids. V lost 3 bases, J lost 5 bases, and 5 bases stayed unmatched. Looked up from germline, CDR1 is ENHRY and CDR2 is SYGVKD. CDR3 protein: CAISDGTGGRTEAFF. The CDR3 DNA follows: TGTGCCATCAGTGACGGGACAGGGGGGAGAACTGAAGCTTTCTTT.

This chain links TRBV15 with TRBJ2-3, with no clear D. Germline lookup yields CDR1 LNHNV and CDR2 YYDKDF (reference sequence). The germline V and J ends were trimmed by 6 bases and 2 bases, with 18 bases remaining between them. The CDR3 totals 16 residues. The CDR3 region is CATRFGGMSHTDTQYF. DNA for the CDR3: TGTGCCACCAGGTTCGGCGGCATGTCCCACACAGATACGCAGTATTTT.

This CDR3 is CASSLATRRMTDPIYEQYF. Written as DNA, the CDR3 is TGCGCCAGCAGCTTGGCCACCAGACGTATGACAGACCCGATCTACGAGCAGTACTTC. This sequence joins TRBV5-1 and TRBJ2-7; D might be TRBD1 (5 bases). This CDR3 comprises 19 residues. Trimming left V 0 bases short and J 3 bases short, with 25 bases between. Germline V CDR1 and CDR2: SGHRS, YFSETQ.